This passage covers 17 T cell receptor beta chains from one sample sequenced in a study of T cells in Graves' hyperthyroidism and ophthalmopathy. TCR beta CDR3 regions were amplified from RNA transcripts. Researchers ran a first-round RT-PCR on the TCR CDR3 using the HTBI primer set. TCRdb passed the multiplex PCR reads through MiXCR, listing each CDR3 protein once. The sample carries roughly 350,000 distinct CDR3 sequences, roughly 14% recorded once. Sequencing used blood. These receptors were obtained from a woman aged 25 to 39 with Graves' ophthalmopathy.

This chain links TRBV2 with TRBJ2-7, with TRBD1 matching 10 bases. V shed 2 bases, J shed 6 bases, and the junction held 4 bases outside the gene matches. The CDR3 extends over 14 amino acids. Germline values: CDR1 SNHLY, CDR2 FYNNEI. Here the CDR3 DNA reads TGTGCCAGCAGTGAACCGGGACAGGGGCGCGAGCAGTACTTC. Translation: CASSEPGQGREQYF.

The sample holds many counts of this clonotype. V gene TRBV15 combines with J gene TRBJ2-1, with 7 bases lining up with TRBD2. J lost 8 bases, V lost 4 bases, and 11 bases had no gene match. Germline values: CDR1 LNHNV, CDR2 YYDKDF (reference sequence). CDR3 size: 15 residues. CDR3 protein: CATSKSGDPRYEQFF. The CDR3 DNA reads TGTGCCACCAGCAAGAGCGGGGACCCGAGGTATGAGCAGTTCTTC. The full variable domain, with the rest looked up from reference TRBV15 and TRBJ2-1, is DAMVIQNPRYQVTQFGKPVTLSCSQTLNHNVMYWYQQKSSQAPKLLFHYYDKDFNNEADTPDNFQSRRPNTSFCFLDIRSPGLGDTAMYLCATSKSGDPRYEQFFGPGTRLTVL.

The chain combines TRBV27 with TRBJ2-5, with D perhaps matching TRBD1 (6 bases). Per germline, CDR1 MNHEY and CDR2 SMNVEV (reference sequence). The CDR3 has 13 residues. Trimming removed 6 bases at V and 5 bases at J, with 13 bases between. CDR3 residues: CASRSRGPETQYF. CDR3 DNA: TGTGCCAGCAGGTCCAGGGGTCCGGAGACCCAGTACTTC.

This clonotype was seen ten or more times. CDR3: CASSSSSGGAREQYF. For the CDR3, the DNA is TGTGCCAGCAGCTCCTCTAGCGGGGGGGCCCGCGAGCAGTACTTC. The J gene is TRBJ2-7, the V gene TRBV3-1; 12 bases are shared with TRBD2. The CDR3 totals 15 residues. V dropped 5 bases and J dropped 6; count of bases not matched to a gene: 8. Germline CDR1 reads LGHDT; CDR2 reads YNNKEL (reference sequence).

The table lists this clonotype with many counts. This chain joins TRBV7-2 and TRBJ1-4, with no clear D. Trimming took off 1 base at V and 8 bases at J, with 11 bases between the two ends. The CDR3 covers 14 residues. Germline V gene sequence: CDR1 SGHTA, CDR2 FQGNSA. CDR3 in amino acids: CASSLVVVGEKLFF. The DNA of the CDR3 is TGTGCCAGCAGCTTAGTTGTGGTTGGAGAAAAACTGTTTTTT.

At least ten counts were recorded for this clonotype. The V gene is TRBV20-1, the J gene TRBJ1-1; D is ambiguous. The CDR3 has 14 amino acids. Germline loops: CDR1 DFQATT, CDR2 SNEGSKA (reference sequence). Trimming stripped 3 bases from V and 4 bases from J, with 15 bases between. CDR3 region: CSASWAGWSTEAFF. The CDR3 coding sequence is TGCAGTGCTAGTTGGGCAGGTTGGAGCACTGAAGCTTTCTTT.

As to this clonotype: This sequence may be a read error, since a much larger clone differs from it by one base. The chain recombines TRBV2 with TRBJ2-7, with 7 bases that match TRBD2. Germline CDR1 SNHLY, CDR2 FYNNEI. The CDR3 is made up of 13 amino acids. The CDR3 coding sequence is TGTGCCAGCGCCGGGACTACTCCTTACGAGAAGTACTTC. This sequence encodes CASAGTTPYEKYF.

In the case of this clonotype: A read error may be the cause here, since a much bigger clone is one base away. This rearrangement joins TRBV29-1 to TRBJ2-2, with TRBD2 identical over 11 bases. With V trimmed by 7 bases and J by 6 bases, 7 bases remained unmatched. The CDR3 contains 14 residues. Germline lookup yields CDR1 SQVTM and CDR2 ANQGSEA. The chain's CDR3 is CSETSSGGPGELFF. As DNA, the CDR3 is TGCAGCGAGACATCTAGCGGGGGGCCCGGGGAGCTGTTTTTT.

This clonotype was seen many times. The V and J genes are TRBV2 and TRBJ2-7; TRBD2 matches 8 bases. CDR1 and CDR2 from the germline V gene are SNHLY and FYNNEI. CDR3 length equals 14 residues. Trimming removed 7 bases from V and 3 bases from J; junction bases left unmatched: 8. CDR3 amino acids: CASISGAGVYEQYF. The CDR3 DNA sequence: TGTGCCAGCATTAGCGGGGCGGGGGTCTACGAGCAGTACTTC. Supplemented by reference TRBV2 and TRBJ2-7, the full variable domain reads EPEVTQTPSHQVTQMGQEVILRCVPISNHLYFYWYRQILGQKVEFLVSFYNNEISEKSEIFDDQFSVERPDGSNFTLKIRSTKLEDSAMYFCASISGAGVYEQYFGPGTRLTVT.

The CDR3 coding sequence is TGTGCCAGCAGAATCGGGGGGCCGGGGGAAGAGACCCAGTACTTC. It encodes CASRIGGPGEETQYF. The chain carries TRBV12-3 or TRBV12-4 and TRBJ2-5; D is perhaps TRBD2 (7 bases). The CDR3 totals 15 residues. V lost 6 bases and J lost 3, with 17 bases in between.

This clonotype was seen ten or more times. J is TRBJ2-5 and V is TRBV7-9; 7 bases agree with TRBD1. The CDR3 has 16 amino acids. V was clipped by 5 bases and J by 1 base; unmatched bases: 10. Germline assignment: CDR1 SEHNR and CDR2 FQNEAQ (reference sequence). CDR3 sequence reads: CASSARDRGGQETQYF. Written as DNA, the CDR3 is TGTGCCAGCAGCGCCCGGGACAGAGGGGGCCAAGAGACCCAGTACTTC.

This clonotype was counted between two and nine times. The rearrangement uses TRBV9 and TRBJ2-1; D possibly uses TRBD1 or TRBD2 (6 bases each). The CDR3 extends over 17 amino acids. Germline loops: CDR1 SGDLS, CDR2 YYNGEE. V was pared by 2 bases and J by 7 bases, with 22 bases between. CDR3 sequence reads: CASSVGDRGPHFNEQFF. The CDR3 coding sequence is TGTGCCAGCAGCGTCGGAGACCGGGGGCCCCACTTTAATGAGCAGTTCTTC.

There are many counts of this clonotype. The CDR3, as DNA: TGTGCCAGCAGCTTAGTGGGGACAACTAATGAAAAACTGTTTTTT. It is translated as CASSLVGTTNEKLFF. The rearrangement links TRBV7-2 to TRBJ1-4, with D uncertain. CDR3 size: 15 residues. V lost 1 base to trimming and J lost 0 bases, with 6 bases between them. CDR1 SGHTA and CDR2 FQGNSA come from the germline V gene. Complete variable domain (other parts from reference TRBV7-2 and TRBJ1-4): GAGVSQSPSNKVTEKGKDVELRCDPISGHTALYWYRQSLGQGLEFLIYFQGNSAPDKSGLPSDRFSAERTGGSVSTLTIQRTQQEDSAVYLCASSLVGTTNEKLFFGSGTQLSVL.

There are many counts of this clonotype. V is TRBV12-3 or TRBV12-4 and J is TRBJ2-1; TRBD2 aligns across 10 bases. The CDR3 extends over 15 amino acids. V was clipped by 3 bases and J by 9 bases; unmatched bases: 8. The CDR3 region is CASSLVAGGLREQFF. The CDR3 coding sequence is TGTGCCAGCAGTTTGGTAGCGGGGGGATTGCGTGAGCAGTTCTTC.

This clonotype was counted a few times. In DNA, the CDR3 is TGCGCCAGCAGCTCGGGGACAGGGGGCCTAGATACGCAGTATTTT. Its translation: CASSSGTGGLDTQYF. The chain carries TRBV5-1 and TRBJ2-3, with 12 positions matching TRBD1. V gave up 3 bases and J gave up 5 bases; unmatched junction bases: 4. The CDR3 has 15 residues. CDR1 is SGHRS, CDR2 YFSETQ, per germline.

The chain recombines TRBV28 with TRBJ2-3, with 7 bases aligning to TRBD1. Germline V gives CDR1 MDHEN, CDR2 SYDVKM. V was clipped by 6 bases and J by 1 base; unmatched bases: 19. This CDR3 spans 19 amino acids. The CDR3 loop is CASRLPGQLARGRTDTQYF. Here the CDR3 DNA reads TGTGCCAGCAGATTACCGGGACAGCTGGCGAGGGGCCGCACAGATACGCAGTATTTT.

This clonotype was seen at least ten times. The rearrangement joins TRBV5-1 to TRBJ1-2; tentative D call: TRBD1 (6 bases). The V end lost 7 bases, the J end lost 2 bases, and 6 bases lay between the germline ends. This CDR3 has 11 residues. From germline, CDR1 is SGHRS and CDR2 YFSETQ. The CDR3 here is CASGTNYGYTF. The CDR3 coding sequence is TGCGCCAGCGGGACAAACTATGGCTACACCTTC.